This is a list of T cell receptor beta chains from one sample in a study of T cell responses to AZD1222 COVID-19 vaccine. TCRdb's table, derived via immunoSEQ multiplex PCR, lists solely in-frame clones and lacks some. The repertoire consists of 170,000 or so clones, with around 87% occurring once and the leading ten covering about 2.5%. The sample consisted of peripheral blood, taken on day 0 of AZD1222 vaccination. The receptors were gathered from an adult in good health. Both conserved end residues are part of each CDR3. The D gene is left open where the match is weak. Rows may omit the clone size; those that give it use once, few, many or a size class.

j_gene: TRBJ1-2; abundance: -; v_gene: TRBV12-3/TRBV12-4; d_gene: TRBD1; CDR3nt: TGTGCCAGCAGTCCCCAGGGGGGGTATGGCTACACCTTC; CDR3aa: CASSPQGGYGYTF
j_gene: TRBJ1-2; abundance: -; v_gene: TRBV18; d_gene: -; CDR3nt: TGTGCCAGCTCACCAGGCCCCCTAGGGAACTATGGCTACACCTTC; CDR3aa: CASSPGPLGNYGYTF
j_gene: TRBJ2-3; abundance: -; v_gene: TRBV6-5; d_gene: TRBD2; CDR3nt: TGTGCCAGCCGGGGACTAGCGGAGCTCTGGACGCAGTATTTT; CDR3aa: CASRGLAELWTQYF
j_gene: TRBJ2-3; abundance: -; v_gene: TRBV6-5; d_gene: -; CDR3nt: TGTGCCAGCAGTTACGGGGGAGGACAAGATACGCAGTATTTT; CDR3aa: CASSYGGGQDTQYF
j_gene: TRBJ2-2; abundance: -; v_gene: TRBV5-1; d_gene: -; CDR3nt: TGCGCCAGCAGCTTGCAGGGAGAAACCGGGGAGCTGTTTTTT; CDR3aa: CASSLQGETGELFF
j_gene: TRBJ2-7; abundance: once; v_gene: TRBV27; d_gene: -; CDR3nt: TGTGCCAGCAGTTCACATGAACTTCTCCCCCGGGACATCCGAATCGCCGCCTACGAGCAGTACTTC; CDR3aa: CASSSHELLPRDIRIAAYEQYF
j_gene: TRBJ2-1; abundance: -; v_gene: TRBV7-7; d_gene: TRBD2; CDR3nt: TGTGCCAGCAGCTTAGGAGCGGGAGCAACCTACAATGAGCAGTTCTTC; CDR3aa: CASSLGAGATYNEQFF
j_gene: TRBJ1-5; abundance: few; v_gene: TRBV19; d_gene: -; CDR3nt: TGTGCCAGTCAGGGTCAGGGCATGAGCAATCAGCCCCAGCATTTT; CDR3aa: CASQGQGMSNQPQHF
j_gene: TRBJ1-1; abundance: -; v_gene: TRBV25-1; d_gene: -; CDR3nt: TGTGCCAGCAGCTCCGGACCTGGTATGAACACTGAAGCTTTCTTT; CDR3aa: CASSSGPGMNTEAFF
j_gene: TRBJ2-2; abundance: -; v_gene: TRBV6-6; d_gene: TRBD2; CDR3nt: TGTGCCAGCAGTTACTCGGGACTAACGGGCTCCGGGGAGCTGTTTTTT; CDR3aa: CASSYSGLTGSGELFF
j_gene: TRBJ1-6; abundance: -; v_gene: TRBV19; d_gene: TRBD1; CDR3nt: TGTGCCAGTAGCCCCGCACAGGGGAGGCATTCACCCCTCCACTTT; CDR3aa: CASSPAQGRHSPLHF
j_gene: TRBJ1-3; abundance: -; v_gene: TRBV9; d_gene: -; CDR3nt: TGTGCCAGCAGCGTATCTGGTATCGGGACTCCTGGAAACACCATATATTTT; CDR3aa: CASSVSGIGTPGNTIYF
j_gene: TRBJ2-1; abundance: few; v_gene: TRBV19; d_gene: -; CDR3nt: TGTGCCAGTAAGACGACCCCTAGCTCCTACAATGAGCAGTTCTTC; CDR3aa: CASKTTPSSYNEQFF
j_gene: TRBJ2-1; abundance: -; v_gene: TRBV11-2; d_gene: TRBD2; CDR3nt: TGTGCCAGCAGCTTACTAGCGGGAGCGCATGAGCAGTTCTTC; CDR3aa: CASSLLAGAHEQFF
j_gene: TRBJ1-2; abundance: -; v_gene: TRBV7-7; d_gene: -; CDR3nt: TGTGCCAGCAGCCCGTCAGCCATCCTCGGAGCTAACTATGGCTACACCTTC; CDR3aa: CASSPSAILGANYGYTF
j_gene: TRBJ1-3; abundance: -; v_gene: TRBV21-1; d_gene: -; CDR3nt: TGTGCCAGCATCCTTAGAGTCTCTGGAAACACCATATATTTT; CDR3aa: CASILRVSGNTIYF
j_gene: TRBJ1-1; abundance: -; v_gene: TRBV5-1; d_gene: TRBD1; CDR3nt: TGCGCCAGCAGCATGACAGGGGGATCGGCCACTGAAGCTTTCTTT; CDR3aa: CASSMTGGSATEAFF
j_gene: TRBJ2-2; abundance: -; v_gene: TRBV12-3/TRBV12-4; d_gene: -; CDR3nt: TGTGCCAGCAGTCCCCTCGTGGGCGGGGAGCTGTTTTTT; CDR3aa: CASSPLVGGELFF
j_gene: TRBJ2-1; abundance: -; v_gene: TRBV19; d_gene: -; CDR3nt: TGTGCCAGTAGTATCGGCGCGAGTGATTCCTACAATGAGCAGTTCTTC; CDR3aa: CASSIGASDSYNEQFF
j_gene: TRBJ2-1; abundance: -; v_gene: TRBV2; d_gene: TRBD2; CDR3nt: TGTGCCATCCCGACTAGCGGGAGCCCCTACAATGAGCAGTTCTTC; CDR3aa: CAIPTSGSPYNEQFF
j_gene: TRBJ2-1; abundance: -; v_gene: TRBV5-1; d_gene: TRBD2; CDR3nt: TGCGCCAGCAGCGCGGGGACTAGCGGGAGGGCCGGTGAGCAGTTCTTC; CDR3aa: CASSAGTSGRAGEQFF
j_gene: TRBJ2-1; abundance: -; v_gene: TRBV30; d_gene: TRBD2; CDR3nt: TGTGCCTGGGGGCGGGGACTATACAATGAGCAGTTCTTC; CDR3aa: CAWGRGLYNEQFF
j_gene: TRBJ1-5; abundance: -; v_gene: TRBV7-9; d_gene: -; CDR3nt: TGTGCCAGCAGCTTAGTGGCAGGGGCCAATCAGCCCCAGCATTTT; CDR3aa: CASSLVAGANQPQHF
j_gene: TRBJ1-4; abundance: -; v_gene: TRBV5-6; d_gene: -; CDR3nt: TGTGCCAGCAGCTTGGCTCACGCGGCGCTCAATGAAAAACTGTTTTTT; CDR3aa: CASSLAHAALNEKLFF
j_gene: TRBJ2-7; abundance: -; v_gene: TRBV3-1/TRBV3-2; d_gene: -; CDR3nt: TGTGCCAGCAGCCAAGAAACGCCGGGACACTACGAGCAGTACTTC; CDR3aa: CASSQETPGHYEQYF
j_gene: TRBJ2-5; abundance: -; v_gene: TRBV7-2; d_gene: -; CDR3nt: TGTGCCAGCAGCCCCTCTAGGCAAGAGACCCAGTACTTC; CDR3aa: CASSPSRQETQYF
j_gene: TRBJ2-7; abundance: -; v_gene: TRBV21-1; d_gene: -; CDR3nt: TGTGCCAGCAGCCCAAAAGGGGGGAGGCCCGGGTCCTACGAGCAGTACTTC; CDR3aa: CASSPKGGRPGSYEQYF
j_gene: TRBJ1-1; abundance: -; v_gene: TRBV6-5; d_gene: -; CDR3nt: TGTGCCAGCAGTTACATACAGGGCCCTGAAGCTTTCTTT; CDR3aa: CASSYIQGPEAFF
j_gene: TRBJ1-2; abundance: -; v_gene: TRBV20-1; d_gene: -; CDR3nt: TGCAGTGCAGGGCCCTTTGACAGGTACACCTTC; CDR3aa: CSAGPFDRYTF
j_gene: TRBJ1-1; abundance: -; v_gene: TRBV28; d_gene: -; CDR3nt: TGTGCCAGCAGTCCAGGGCGTGGGGGCGTCCTCCCGATGAACACTGAAGCTTTCTTT; CDR3aa: CASSPGRGGVLPMNTEAFF
j_gene: TRBJ1-3; abundance: -; v_gene: TRBV6-5; d_gene: TRBD1; CDR3nt: TGTGCCAGCAGGACAGGGGGGATTTCTGGAAACACCATATATTTT; CDR3aa: CASRTGGISGNTIYF
j_gene: TRBJ2-2; abundance: -; v_gene: TRBV7-3; d_gene: TRBD1; CDR3nt: TGTGCCAGCAGCTTGTCCAGGGGGCAAGCCGGGGAGCTGTTTTTT; CDR3aa: CASSLSRGQAGELFF
j_gene: TRBJ2-7; abundance: -; v_gene: TRBV2; d_gene: -; CDR3nt: TGTGCCAGCAGATCGCGAGGGCACAGCTACGAGCAGTACTTC; CDR3aa: CASRSRGHSYEQYF
j_gene: TRBJ1-1; abundance: -; v_gene: TRBV7-2; d_gene: TRBD1; CDR3nt: TGTGCCAGCAGCTACCGACAGGGGAATGAAGCTTTCTTT; CDR3aa: CASSYRQGNEAFF
j_gene: TRBJ2-7; abundance: once; v_gene: TRBV7-9; d_gene: TRBD2; CDR3nt: TGTGCCAGCAGCAAGTCGGGAAGCGGGAGATCGTACGAGCAGTACTTC; CDR3aa: CASSKSGSGRSYEQYF
j_gene: TRBJ1-5; abundance: -; v_gene: TRBV19; d_gene: TRBD1; CDR3nt: TGTGCCAGTGCAGCCGGGACAGGGCTACAGCCCCAGCATTTT; CDR3aa: CASAAGTGLQPQHF
j_gene: TRBJ1-2; abundance: -; v_gene: TRBV19; d_gene: -; CDR3nt: TGTGCCAGTACCCCAACAACCTCAGAGCCGATTAACTATGGCTACACCTTC; CDR3aa: CASTPTTSEPINYGYTF
j_gene: TRBJ1-2; abundance: -; v_gene: TRBV6-5; d_gene: TRBD1; CDR3nt: TGTGCCAGCAGCCTAACAGGGGGGTATGGCTACACCTTC; CDR3aa: CASSLTGGYGYTF
j_gene: TRBJ1-1; abundance: -; v_gene: TRBV27; d_gene: TRBD1; CDR3nt: TGTGCCAGCAGTTTAGGGGACAGGGGGCCCGCTGAAGCTTTCTTT; CDR3aa: CASSLGDRGPAEAFF
j_gene: TRBJ2-2; abundance: -; v_gene: TRBV19; d_gene: -; CDR3nt: TGTGCCAGTAGTGTGACTAACACCGGGGAGCTGTTTTTT; CDR3aa: CASSVTNTGELFF